A single sample gave rise to the 32 T cell receptor beta chains below, sequenced in a study of regulatory T cells in long-lasting Graves disease. Time point here: newly diagnosed GD, antithyroid drugs for less than 3 months. PBMCs provided the RNA from which the TCR library was made. Construction of TCR beta libraries relied on iRepertoire HTBI primers and on Arm-PCR targeting CDR3 regions. TCRdb independently ran MiXCR on the multiplex PCR reads; one entry per CDR3 protein. The sample includes roughly 530,000 distinct CDR3 sequences, around 16% of them seen just once. These data are also associated with another study on T cells in Graves' hyperthyroidism and ophthalmopathy.

Sequencing was performed on peripheral blood mononuclear cells (PBMCs), taken at new diagnosis, from a patient treated with antithyroid drugs. The receptor source for this set is a woman aged 40-65 years with Graves disease.

This clonotype was seen repeatedly, ten times or more. The chain couples TRBV12-3 or TRBV12-4 to TRBJ1-5; TRBD1 matches 9 bases. V shed 4 bases and J 7 bases; nucleotides not matched to a gene: 5. The CDR3 runs 14 residues. The CDR3 DNA follows: TGTGCCAGCAGTTGGGGGGGACAGGGACAGCCCCAGCATTTT. Translating gives CASSWGGQGQPQHF.

This clonotype was seen many times. The rearrangement uses TRBV6-4 and TRBJ2-3, with 11 bases matching TRBD2. The length of the CDR3 is 17 residues. Germline V lookup: CDR1 MRHNA, CDR2 SNTAGT. Germline trimming cut 3 bases from V and 0 bases from J; bases unmatched to any gene: 5. CDR3 coding DNA: TGTGCCAGCAGTGAGACTAGCGGGGCCTCTAGCACAGATACGCAGTATTTT. The encoded protein is CASSETSGASSTDTQYF.

This clonotype was detected many times. The rearrangement joins TRBV2 to TRBJ1-5; D is unclear. The V gene lost 7 bases and the J gene lost 0 bases, with 16 bases spanning the gap. The CDR3 contains 16 residues. Looked up from germline, CDR1 is SNHLY and CDR2 is FYNNEI. The CDR3 sequence: CASTGRTRLSNQPQHF. CDR3 nucleotides: TGTGCCAGCACCGGACGAACACGTCTTAGCAATCAGCCCCAGCATTTT.

This clonotype came up many times. This chain joins TRBV6-1 and TRBJ1-2; possibly TRBD1 for D (6 bases). Germline V gene sequence: CDR1 MNHNS, CDR2 SASEGT. The CDR3 totals 11 residues. The V end lost 8 bases, the J end lost 8 bases, and 12 bases lay between the germline ends. CDR3 DNA: TGTGCCAGCCTAAGGGGGGACGGCTACACCTTC. Residues: CASLRGDGYTF.

The chain has TRBV14 and TRBJ1-5; D gene unclear. Trimming shortened V by 2 bases and J by 0 bases, and 8 bases separated the two germline ends. The germline V gene encodes CDR1 SGHDN and CDR2 FVKESK. The CDR3 covers 15 residues. CDR3 sequence: CASSQFGLSNQPQHF. The CDR3 region has the DNA TGTGCCAGCAGCCAATTCGGGCTTAGCAATCAGCCCCAGCATTTT. Using reference TRBV14 and TRBJ1-5 for the parts outside the CDR3, the full variable domain is EAGVTQFPSHSVIEKGQTVTLRCDPISGHDNLYWYRRVMGKEIKFLLHFVKESKQDESGMPNNRFLAERTGGTYSTLKVQPAELEDSGVYFCASSQFGLSNQPQHFGDGTRLSIL.

This clonotype was seen at least ten times. V gene TRBV12-3 or TRBV12-4 combines with J gene TRBJ1-4; possibly TRBD1 for D (6 bases). V lost 3 bases to trimming and J lost 8 bases, with 13 bases between them. The CDR3 totals 14 residues. The CDR3 loop is CASSFARGAEKLFF. The CDR3 bases are TGTGCCAGCAGTTTCGCCAGGGGAGCCGAAAAACTGTTTTTT.

At least ten counts were recorded for this clonotype. The DNA for the CDR3 is TGTGCCAGCAGTGAACAGGGCGGTCAGCCCCAGCATTTT. Amino acid sequence: CASSEQGGQPQHF. This sequence joins TRBV7-9 and TRBJ1-5, with D possibly being TRBD1 (6 bases). Trimming pared 6 bases from V and 6 bases from J, leaving 12 bases between. The CDR3 runs to 13 residues. Looked up from germline, CDR1 is SEHNR and CDR2 is FQNEAQ (reference sequence).

This clonotype showed up many times. This chain uses TRBV13 with TRBJ2-3, with D uncertain. The CDR3 has 17 residues. Trimming left V 5 bases short and J 0 bases short, with 18 bases between. Germline-derived CDR1 and CDR2 are PRHDT and FYEKMQ (reference sequence). CDR3 region: CASSPTLGSTSTDTQYF. In DNA, the CDR3 is TGTGCCAGCAGCCCAACGCTCGGGTCAACTAGCACAGATACGCAGTATTTT.

The J gene is TRBJ1-4, the V gene TRBV9, with 9 bases that match TRBD1. Germline values: CDR1 SGDLS, CDR2 YYNGEE. The CDR3 contains 16 residues. Trimming removed 2 bases from V and 3 bases from J; junction bases left unmatched: 5. CDR3 in amino acids: CASSVLGTGSNEKLFF. The CDR3 DNA follows: TGTGCCAGCAGCGTCCTCGGGACAGGGTCTAATGAAAAACTGTTTTTT.

The genes are TRBV6-1 and TRBJ2-5; 7 bases align to TRBD1. Germline V gives CDR1 MNHNS, CDR2 SASEGT. V lost 10 bases and J lost 2; bases outside the gene matches: 4. The CDR3 is 12 residues long. The CDR3, as DNA: TGTGCCACCAAGACAGGGCAAGAGACCCAGTACTTC. Amino acid sequence: CATKTGQETQYF.

This chain joins TRBV19 and TRBJ2-1; D remains ambiguous. Germline values: CDR1 LNHDA, CDR2 SQIVND (reference sequence). The CDR3 length is 13 residues. The V end lost 7 bases, the J end lost 4 bases, and 11 bases lay between the germline ends. The CDR3 sequence is CASTDWSYNEQFF. The CDR3 nucleotides are TGTGCCAGTACCGATTGGAGTTACAATGAGCAGTTCTTC.

The sample holds a few counts of this clonotype. Written as DNA, the CDR3 is TGTGCCAGCAGCCTCGGGGCGGCGGGAAACATTCAGTACTTC. Amino acids: CASSLGAAGNIQYF. This rearrangement joins TRBV12-3 or TRBV12-4 to TRBJ2-4; D possibly uses TRBD1 or TRBD2 (5 bases each). Trimming left V 6 bases short and J 6 bases short, with 15 bases between. The CDR3 contains 14 residues.

The table lists this clonotype with many counts. This sequence joins TRBV6-5 and TRBJ2-7; D is uncertain. Trimming cost V 0 bases and J 0 bases, with 9 bases left between them. The CDR3 consists of 15 residues. Germline CDR1 reads MNHEY; CDR2 reads SVGAGI. The CDR3 loop reads CASSYSMLGSYEQYF. Written as DNA, the CDR3 is TGTGCCAGCAGTTACTCGATGCTAGGCTCCTACGAGCAGTACTTC.

In this sample, this clonotype turned up many times. The rearrangement joins TRBV4-1 to TRBJ1-6; possibly TRBD1 for D (5 bases). Trimming cost V 1 base and J 7 bases, with 14 bases left between them. Germline CDR1 reads MGHRA; CDR2 reads YSYEKL. This CDR3 contains 16 residues. CDR3 nucleotide sequence: TGCGCCAGCAGCCAAGTACCTCCAGGGCCGAATTCACCCCTCCACTTT. Translation: CASSQVPPGPNSPLHF.

Many counts were recorded for this clonotype. V usage is TRBV12-3 or TRBV12-4 and J usage is TRBJ1-4, with D unresolved. The CDR3 has 13 residues. Between the trimmed V and J ends, which lost 7 bases and 0 bases, there was a span of 6 bases. The CDR3 coding sequence is TGTGCCAGCACCCCCCCAACTAATGAAAAACTGTTTTTT. Translation gives CASTPPTNEKLFF.

Many counts were recorded for this clonotype. The rearrangement joins TRBV28 to TRBJ2-7; 8 nucleotides align to TRBD1. V trimming: 4 bases; J trimming: 1 base; junction bases outside the gene matches: 9. The germline CDR1 and CDR2 sequences are MDHEN and SYDVKM. The CDR3 has 16 amino acids. In DNA form, the CDR3 reads TGTGCCAGCAGTTCCAGGGGGCTGTTCAGTTCCTACGAGCAGTACTTC. Translation: CASSSRGLFSSYEQYF.

The chain is built from TRBV12-5 and TRBJ2-2; 7 bases match TRBD1. CDR1 is LGHNT, CDR2 FRNRAP, per germline. The CDR3 runs 15 residues. The V gene end was trimmed by 2 bases and the J gene end by 5 bases; junction bases not matched to a gene: 5. The CDR3 protein is CASGLMTGSTGELFF. The CDR3 region has the DNA TGTGCTAGTGGTTTGATGACAGGGAGTACCGGGGAGCTGTTTTTT.

In regard to this clonotype: Relative to the germline gene, one junction end is altered; a read error may explain this. The genes are TRBV10-3 and TRBJ1-1; 7 bases fit TRBD1. This CDR3 has 15 residues. Germline CDR1 is ENHRY and CDR2 is SYGVKD. The CDR3 is CAVSEPTGVNTEAFF. For the CDR3, the DNA is TGTGCCGTCAGTGAGCCCACAGGGGTGAACACTGAAGCTTTCTTT.

This clonotype has only one observation. The chain carries TRBV29-1 and TRBJ1-4, with a weak D call TRBD1 (6 bases). CDR1 and CDR2 from the germline V gene are SQVTM and ANQGSEA. The germline V and J ends were trimmed by 7 bases and 5 bases, with 14 bases remaining between them. This CDR3 comprises 13 residues. CDR3 DNA sequence: TGCAGCGGCCGGGACAACAAAAATGAAAAACTGTTTTTT. As protein: CSGRDNKNEKLFF.

As regards this clonotype: The junction does not match germline at one end; this may be a read error. The chain links TRBV20-1 to TRBJ2-7; D not certain. The germline CDR1 and CDR2 sequences are DFQATT and SNEGSKA (reference sequence). This CDR3 region has 13 residues. This CDR3 reads CSVPKDGQAIHIF. In DNA, the CDR3 is TGCAGTGTTCCAAAGGACGGGCAGGCCATACACATCTTC.

This clonotype was counted ten times or more. V gene TRBV7-9 combines with J gene TRBJ2-7; no definite D call. Germline CDR1 SEHNR, CDR2 FQNEAQ (reference sequence). The CDR3 contains 16 residues. The germline V and J ends were trimmed by 4 bases and 2 bases, with 18 bases remaining between them. The CDR3 DNA reads TGTGCCAGCAGCTCCCGTATCGGTCCTGAACCCTACGAGCAGTACTTC. This sequence encodes CASSSRIGPEPYEQYF.

This clonotype has a handful of counts. The rearrangement joins TRBV7-9 to TRBJ2-3; perhaps TRBD2 as D (5 bases). In germline, CDR1 is SEHNR, CDR2 FQNEAQ (reference sequence). Trimming removed 3 bases from V and 2 bases from J, with 12 bases in between. This CDR3 has 15 residues. The CDR3 DNA reads TGTGCCAGCAGCTTGAGTGACTACTTCACAGATACGCAGTATTTT. This sequence encodes CASSLSDYFTDTQYF.

This clonotype occurred many times. This chain uses TRBV18 with TRBJ2-7; 8 bases align to TRBD1. This CDR3 is built from 15 residues. The germline V gene has CDR1 KGHSH and CDR2 LQKENI. The V gene end was trimmed by 5 bases and the J gene end by 2 bases; junction bases not matched to a gene: 8. CDR3 DNA sequence: TGTGCCAGCTCAACAACGACAGGGGCCGCCTACGAGCAGTACTTC. Its translation is CASSTTTGAAYEQYF.

The V gene is TRBV24-1, the J gene TRBJ2-1; 8 nucleotides match TRBD1. The CDR3 contains 15 residues. Germline V lookup: CDR1 KGHDR, CDR2 SFDVKD. V trimming: 4 bases; J trimming: 5 bases; junction bases outside the gene matches: 6. The DNA for the CDR3 is TGTGCCACCAGTGACCCGGGGACAGGCCACAATGAGCAGTTCTTC. It encodes CATSDPGTGHNEQFF.

The V and J genes are TRBV18 and TRBJ1-3, with D unclear. Trimming left V 3 bases short and J 0 bases short, with 12 bases between. This CDR3 is built from 16 residues. Germline V lookup: CDR1 KGHSH, CDR2 LQKENI. CDR3 in amino acids: CASSPLNIYSGNTIYF. CDR3 in DNA: TGTGCCAGCTCACCCCTTAACATATACTCTGGAAACACCATATATTTT.

The rearrangement uses TRBV7-2 and TRBJ2-7; no clear D gene. This CDR3 has 15 residues. Germline V CDR1 and CDR2: SGHTA, FQGNSA. Trimming took off 2 bases at V and 3 bases at J, with 14 bases between the two ends. The CDR3 coding sequence is TGTGCCAGCAGCTTAACGCGGTTGTCGGGCTACGAGCAGTACTTC. Its protein product is CASSLTRLSGYEQYF.

This chain links TRBV28 with TRBJ2-1; 8 positions agree with TRBD2. Germline CDR1 is MDHEN and CDR2 is SYDVKM. V lost 5 bases to trimming and J lost 11 bases; unmatched junction nucleotides: 5. The CDR3 has 12 amino acids. The CDR3 reads CASSPTSDKQFF. The DNA of the CDR3 is TGTGCCAGCAGTCCGACTAGCGATAAGCAGTTCTTC.

This chain joins TRBV10-3 and TRBJ2-3, with 11 bases lining up with TRBD2. V was pared by 5 bases and J by 1 base, with 8 bases of the junction left unmatched. This CDR3 comprises 17 residues. Germline assignment: CDR1 ENHRY and CDR2 SYGVKD. The CDR3 DNA is TGTGCCATCAGTATACTAGCGGGGGCCCTCCGCACAGATACGCAGTATTTT. It translates to CAISILAGALRTDTQYF.

This clonotype was detected ten times or more. The chain is built from TRBV2 and TRBJ2-7; D remains unclear. Germline V CDR1 and CDR2: SNHLY, FYNNEI. V lost 6 bases, J lost 4 bases, and 4 bases lay in between. The CDR3 length is 10 residues. This CDR3 is CASSVYEQYF. CDR3 DNA sequence: TGTGCCAGCAGCGTATACGAGCAGTACTTC.

The CDR3 sequence is CASSFPPAPEAFF. The CDR3 region has the DNA TGCGCCAGCAGCTTTCCCCCTGCCCCAGAAGCTTTCTTT. This rearrangement joins TRBV5-1 to TRBJ1-1; unclear D gene. The CDR3 is 13 residues long. Trimming pared 2 bases from V and 8 bases from J, leaving 13 bases between. CDR1 SGHRS and CDR2 YFSETQ come from the germline V gene.

Turning to this clonotype: A read error is possible here, since a much larger clone lies one base away. The chain combines TRBV19 with TRBJ1-1; unclear D gene. V lost 1 base and J 4 bases, leaving 16 bases between the germline ends. This CDR3 has 16 amino acids. Germline CDR1 is LNHDA and CDR2 is SQIVND (reference sequence). This chain's CDR3 is CASSIVVERVSTEAFF. The CDR3 region has the DNA TGTGCCAGTAGTATAGTCGTGGAAAGAGTGAGCACTGAAGCTTTCTTT. The full variable domain, completed using reference TRBV19 and TRBJ1-1, is DGGITQSPKYLFRKEGQNVTLSCEQNLNHDAMYWYRQDPGQGLRLIYYSQIVNDFQKGDIAEGYSVSREKKESFPLTVTSAQKNPTAFYLCASSIVVERVSTEAFFGQGTRLTVV.

This clonotype was seen more than once but under ten times. The chain combines TRBV12-3 or TRBV12-4 with TRBJ2-7; D gene uncertain. CDR3 length equals 13 residues. The ends were cut back, 4 bases at V and 4 bases at J, with 11 bases in the middle. CDR3 amino acids: CASSYRWAYEQYF. As DNA, the CDR3 is TGTGCCAGCAGTTATCGTTGGGCGTACGAGCAGTACTTC.